The rows below give T cell receptor beta chains drawn from one sample of a study of TIL therapy for anti-PD-1-resistant metastatic lung cancer. The data were produced by immunoSEQ multiplex PCR, yet TCRdb's version contains in-frame clones alone and is incomplete. The sample consists of 15,000 to 20,000 clones, about four fifths of them appearing once. This specimen was blood, taken at baseline. These receptors came from a person between 25 and 79 years old with non-small cell lung cancer. Both conserved end residues are part of each CDR3. A D gene is named only where the DNA matches it firmly. Size values are once, few and many counts, or a class for expanded clones, and some rows have none.

clone size	V gene	D gene	J gene	CDR3 protein	CDR3 DNA
.	TRBV10-3	TRBD1	TRBJ2-7	CAISDRGQGRYEQYF	TGTGCCATCAGTGATCGGGGACAGGGAAGATACGAGCAGTACTTC
.	TRBV14	.	TRBJ1-1	CASSLRSGIEAFF	TGTGCCAGCAGCCTAAGATCGGGGATTGAAGCTTTCTTT
.	TRBV19	.	TRBJ1-5	CASSIGPDASNQPQHF	TGTGCCAGTAGTATAGGGCCAGACGCTAGCAATCAGCCCCAGCATTTT
few	TRBV29-1	TRBD1	TRBJ1-1	CSVAQGASVTEAFF	TGCAGCGTTGCACAGGGGGCTTCGGTCACTGAAGCTTTCTTT
.	TRBV28	.	TRBJ1-2	CASSPGAQGNYGYTF	TGTGCCAGCTCCCCGGGAGCTCAAGGGAACTATGGCTACACCTTC
.	TRBV15	.	TRBJ2-7	CATSRGGGRLVSYEQYF	TGTGCCACCAGCAGAGGTGGAGGCAGGCTAGTTTCCTACGAGCAGTACTTC
.	TRBV29-1	TRBD1	TRBJ2-1	CSARQGVGYNEQFF	TGCAGCGCCCGACAGGGAGTCGGTTACAATGAGCAGTTCTTC
.	TRBV19	TRBD1	TRBJ1-1	CASSITGARVGEAFF	TGTGCCAGTAGTATCACAGGGGCCCGGGTAGGTGAAGCTTTCTTT
once	TRBV28	.	TRBJ2-3	CASGTPDTQYF	TGTGCCAGCGGAACCCCCGATACGCAGTATTTT
.	TRBV9	TRBD2	TRBJ2-1	CASSVSGSGSIYNEQFF	TGTGCCAGCAGCGTAAGTGGTAGCGGGAGCATCTACAATGAGCAGTTCTTC
.	TRBV27	.	TRBJ2-7	CASSPTEAYEQYF	TGTGCCAGCAGTCCAACCGAGGCCTACGAGCAGTACTTC
.	TRBV15	.	TRBJ2-1	CATSRYNEQFF	TGTGCCACCAGCAGATACAATGAGCAGTTCTTC
.	TRBV7-2	TRBD1	TRBJ1-3	CASSPRQGFFSSGNTIYF	TGTGCCAGCAGCCCCCGACAGGGCTTCTTTTCCTCTGGAAACACCATATATTTT
.	TRBV2	TRBD2	TRBJ2-1	CASTPPSGSGSGNEQFF	TGTGCCAGCACCCCCCCCTCCGGTAGCGGGAGTGGTAATGAGCAGTTCTTC
.	TRBV4-1	.	TRBJ1-6	CASSPNVVGNSPLHF	TGCGCCAGCAGCCCTAACGTTGTCGGAAATTCACCCCTCCACTTT
.	TRBV4-3	.	TRBJ2-1	CASSLRDEQFF	TGCGCCAGCAGCCTGAGGGATGAGCAGTTCTTC